This T cell receptor beta chain is drawn from a study of T-cell reconstitution after alpha-beta-depleted transplantation in children. Looked up from germline, CDR1 is SEHNR and CDR2 is FQNEAQ (reference sequence). The CDR3 totals 14 residues. After removal of 5 bases from V and 6 bases from J, the junction contained 6 bases not matched to a gene. It was with unique molecular identifiers that the TCRbeta library was prepared. TCRdb independently ran MiXCR on the PCR reads; one entry per CDR3 protein. The table includes hundreds of thousands of distinct CDR3 sequences, approximately 20% detected once. The receptor was isolated from a human donor who donated a stem cell graft to a child with acute lymphoblastic leukemia. The chain couples TRBV7-9 to TRBJ1-2, with 10 bases lining up with TRBD1. Sequences were derived from PBMCs from the stem cell graft donor, sampled from the stem cell graft. The CDR3 nucleotides are TGTGCCAGCAGCCACGCCGGGACAGGGGATGGCTACACCTTC. Translation: CASSHAGTGDGYTF.